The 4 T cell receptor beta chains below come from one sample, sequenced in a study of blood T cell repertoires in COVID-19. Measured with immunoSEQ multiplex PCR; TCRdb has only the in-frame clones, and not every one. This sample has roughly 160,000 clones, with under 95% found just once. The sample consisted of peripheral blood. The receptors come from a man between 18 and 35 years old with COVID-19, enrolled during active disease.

This chain's CDR3 is CASSPVDRGVDEQYF. CDR3 DNA sequence: TGTGCCAGCAGCCCGGTCGACAGGGGGGTCGACGAGCAGTACTTC. The chain combines TRBV7-9 with TRBJ2-7; 9 positions match TRBD1. The V segment lost 5 bases and the J segment 5 bases; nucleotides outside the gene matches: 10. The CDR3 is 15 amino acids. Germline assignment: CDR1 SEHNR and CDR2 FQNEAQ (reference sequence).

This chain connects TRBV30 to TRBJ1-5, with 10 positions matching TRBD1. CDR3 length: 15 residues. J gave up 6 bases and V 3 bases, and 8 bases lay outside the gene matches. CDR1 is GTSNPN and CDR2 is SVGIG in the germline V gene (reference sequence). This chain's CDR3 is CAWRKGQGTGQPQHF. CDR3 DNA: TGTGCCTGGAGGAAGGGACAGGGGACAGGTCAGCCCCAGCATTTT.

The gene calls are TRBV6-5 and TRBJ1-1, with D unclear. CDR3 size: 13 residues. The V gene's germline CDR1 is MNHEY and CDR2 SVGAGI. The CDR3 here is CVSSAYGNTEAFF. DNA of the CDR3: TGTGTATCCTCTGCGTACGGGAACACTGAAGCTTTCTTT.

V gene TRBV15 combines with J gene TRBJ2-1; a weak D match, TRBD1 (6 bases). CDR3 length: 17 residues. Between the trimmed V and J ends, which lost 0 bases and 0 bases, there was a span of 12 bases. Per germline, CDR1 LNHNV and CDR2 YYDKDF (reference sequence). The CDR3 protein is CATSRDQGPNSYNEQFF. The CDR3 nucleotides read TGTGCCACCAGCAGAGATCAGGGGCCTAACTCCTACAATGAGCAGTTCTTC.